This record looks at one TCR beta chain sequence and its context. The sample originates from a study of blood T cell repertoires in COVID-19. Across the study: The samples span acute and convalescent COVID-19 from the United States, Italy and Spain. From T cells, B-cell-depleted T cells, or PBMCs came the material, which was cDNA or gDNA.

Methods used by the authors: Amplification from reference gene primers served as the basis for estimated nucleated cell counts. Only in-frame clones appear in the TCRdb table, and some are missing; sequencing was by immunoSEQ multiplex PCR. V, J and clone size are taken as reported in that table, and D and trimming were inferred from the DNA itself. The profile shows 150,000 to 200,000 clones, over 85% of them singletons. Germline loops: CDR1 MNHNS, CDR2 SASEGT. Trimming cost V 3 bases and J 7 bases; bases outside gene matches: 10. The CDR3 is 15 amino acids. The sequence was collected from a man in his 60s with active or convalescent COVID-19. The V call is TRBV6-1, the J call TRBJ1-2, with 8 bases lining up with TRBD1. Input material: peripheral blood. CDR3 bases: TGTGCCAGCAGTGACCGGGACAGGTGGTGGGTTGGCTACACCTTC. It codes for CASSDRDRWWVGYTF.